This T cell receptor beta chain was obtained from a study of blood T cells in healthy people across ages. As regards this clonotype: Its antigen is still unknown.

Sample-barcoded 5' priming and a J-beta primer mix drove a second PCR of roughly 6 to 12 cycles. TCRdb re-derived calls from the 5' RACE reads in MiXCR, one entry per CDR3 protein. The sample lists about 900,000 distinct CDR3 sequences, roughly 43% occurring once. Overall study findings and caveats: Relative to aged donors, long-lived donors carried more naive CD4+ cells and displayed higher diversity.

Each sample had at least 7 million PBMCs isolated. Germline assignment: CDR1 SQVTM and CDR2 ANQGSEA. The CDR3 is 12 amino acids. The V segment lost 6 bases and the J segment 5 bases; nucleotides outside the gene matches: 6. V usage is TRBV29-1 and J usage is TRBJ1-2; 7 positions agree with TRBD1. The sequenced sample was blood. The receptor's source is a man aged 25 to 45 in good health. The CDR3 DNA follows: TGCAGCGTGGCAGAGGGGGCGTATGGCTACACCTTC. Translating gives CSVAEGAYGYTF.